A selection of T cell receptor beta chains follows, all from one sample in a study of T cells after yellow fever vaccination. TCRdb used MiXCR to reprocess the 5' RACE reads, holding one entry per CDR3 protein. Of some 670,000 distinct CDR3 sequences in the sample, 9% to 15% are singletons; the top ten hold approximately 15%. The specimen comprised PBMCs, sampled on the day of the yellow fever booster vaccination. The receptors here all came from a man aged 30 to 39 who received the YFV17D yellow fever vaccine. Each CDR3 is given without its conserved first and last residue.

v_call	j_call	cdr3_aa
TRBV12-3/TRBV12-4	TRBJ1-2	ASSPGTPGLYGYT
TRBV6-2/TRBV6-3	TRBJ2-7	AGSYSRLAAYEQY
TRBV7-9	TRBJ2-7	ASSLGPSEQY
TRBV5-6	TRBJ2-7	ASSFPQGPLGEQY
TRBV7-3	TRBJ2-1	ASSSSFTSGRNEQF
TRBV12-3/TRBV12-4	TRBJ2-1	ASTLWDNEQF
TRBV20-1	TRBJ2-1	SARDPQGGEQF
TRBV11-2	TRBJ2-1	ASSLVVGASRTSGPWGEQF
TRBV3-1	TRBJ1-1	ASSPFLGQGGFEAF
TRBV20-1	TRBJ1-5	SVRHSTGNHQPQH
TRBV7-8	TRBJ1-1	ASSLSVVGTEAF
TRBV5-1	TRBJ2-3	ASSQGLAETDTQY
TRBV11-2	TRBJ2-5	ASTDSGTSKETQY